One sample yielded the 23 T cell receptor beta chains listed below, sequenced in a study of shared clonotypes between healthy human individuals. Only in-frame clones appear in the TCRdb table, and some are missing; sequencing was by immunoSEQ multiplex PCR. The sample holds roughly 2,500,000 clones, 90% to 95% seen once. Source material: naive CD4+ T cells from PBMCs. Subset in this sample: CD45RA+ positively selected. Source of these receptors: a man younger than 30 in good health. Some clones in this sample may be carry-over from other donors' samples.

The chain couples TRBV7-9 to TRBJ2-1; TRBD2 is a possible D gene (5 bases). This CDR3 is 15 amino acids long. Between the trimmed V and J ends, which lost 5 bases and 4 bases, there was a span of 15 bases. CDR1 is SEHNR, CDR2 FQNEAQ, per germline (reference sequence). DNA for the CDR3: TGTGCCAGCAGCCCGACCGGACCGGGATACAATGAGCAGTTCTTC. Amino acid sequence: CASSPTGPGYNEQFF.

This CDR3 is CASSWGLAGAGEQYF. In nucleotides, the CDR3 is TGTGCCAGCAGTTGGGGACTAGCGGGAGCCGGCGAGCAGTACTTC. The rearrangement joins TRBV6-6 to TRBJ2-7, with 14 positions matching TRBD2. The CDR3 has 15 residues. CDR1 MNHNY and CDR2 SVGAGI come from the germline V gene (reference sequence). V dropped 4 bases and J dropped 6; count of bases not matched to a gene: 5.

The J gene is TRBJ2-5, the V gene TRBV28; no definite D call. There are 16 residues in the CDR3. Germline lookup yields CDR1 MDHEN and CDR2 SYDVKM. V lost 1 base, J lost 4 bases, and 16 bases lay in between. As DNA, the CDR3 is TGTGCCAGCAGTTTATCCTACAAAGAATCCGGAGAGACCCAGTACTTC. Translation: CASSLSYKESGETQYF.

This clone was found once. This sample also contains other DNA sequences that code for the same CDR3. This chain joins TRBV28 and TRBJ2-7; perhaps TRBD1 as D (6 bases). Trimming shortened V by 3 bases and J by 6 bases, and 6 bases separated the two germline ends. Per the germline V gene, CDR1 is MDHEN and CDR2 is SYDVKM. CDR3 length: 11 amino acids. Here the CDR3 DNA reads TGTGCCAGCAGTTTCAGGGGCGAGCAGTACTTC. It translates to CASSFRGEQYF.

This clone was recorded only once. V gene TRBV5-1 combines with J gene TRBJ2-5, with D maybe TRBD2 (5 bases). Germline-derived CDR1 and CDR2 are SGHRS and YFSETQ. V was trimmed by 4 bases and J by 2 bases, leaving 12 bases between them. This CDR3 is 14 amino acids long. CDR3 nucleotides: TGCGCCAGCAGCATTATAGGAGGTCAAGAGACCCAGTACTTC. It is translated as CASSIIGGQETQYF.

This chain uses TRBV5-1 with TRBJ2-7; D is perhaps TRBD1 (6 bases). The ends were cut back, 1 base at V and 5 bases at J, with 16 bases in the middle. This CDR3 is built from 15 residues. In germline, CDR1 is SGHRS, CDR2 YFSETQ. The CDR3, as DNA: TGCGCCAGCAGCTTGTTACAGGGTAGTTCCCACGAGCAGTACTTC. It is translated as CASSLLQGSSHEQYF.

The chain joins TRBV10-3 to TRBJ1-2; the D gene is possibly TRBD1 (5 bases). CDR3 length: 15 residues. The V end lost 3 bases, the J end lost 1 base, and 12 bases lay between the germline ends. Germline assignment: CDR1 ENHRY and CDR2 SYGVKD. The CDR3 nucleotides are TGTGCCATCAGTGAACAGGCTACTATTAACTATGGCTACACCTTC. It is translated as CAISEQATINYGYTF.

The rearrangement uses TRBV5-4 and TRBJ1-1; 10 bases are a match to TRBD1. V gave up 4 bases and J gave up 4 bases; unmatched junction bases: 10. The germline V gene has CDR1 SGHNT and CDR2 YYREEE (reference sequence). The CDR3 extends over 16 amino acids. The CDR3 DNA reads TGTGCCAGCAGCCGGTCCGGGACAGGGGTTGGCACTGAAGCTTTCTTT. It specifies CASSRSGTGVGTEAFF.

The chain employs TRBV2 and TRBJ1-2; D is ambiguous. This CDR3 spans 14 amino acids. Germline CDR1 SNHLY, CDR2 FYNNEI. The germline V and J ends were trimmed by 4 bases and 4 bases, with 13 bases remaining between them. DNA of the CDR3: TGTGCCAGCAGTGGGGGAGCAGGACCCTATGGCTACACCTTC. Translating gives CASSGGAGPYGYTF.

This chain uses TRBV28 with TRBJ1-2, with TRBD1 matching over 8 bases. V shed 2 bases, J shed 6 bases, and the junction held 8 bases outside the gene matches. The V gene's germline CDR1 is MDHEN and CDR2 SYDVKM. CDR3 length: 15 residues. The CDR3 spells CASSLIPQGEDGYTF. Written as DNA, the CDR3 is TGTGCCAGCAGTTTAATCCCACAGGGGGAGGATGGCTACACCTTC.

This chain connects TRBV5-1 to TRBJ2-7, with D possibly TRBD1 on 6 matching bases. The CDR3 spans 17 residues. Trimming took 0 bases from V and 12 from J, leaving 28 bases between them. Germline CDR1 is SGHRS and CDR2 is YFSETQ. CDR3 DNA sequence: TGCGCCAGCAGCTTGGGCCCCAGAGATCGGGACACCCTTCTGGGGTACTTC. The encoded protein is CASSLGPRDRDTLLGYF.

This chain links TRBV7-9 with TRBJ1-5; 8 bases align to TRBD1. This CDR3 comprises 13 residues. Germline trimming cut 1 base from V and 9 bases from J; bases unmatched to any gene: 2. Germline lookup yields CDR1 SEHNR and CDR2 FQNEAQ (reference sequence). The CDR3 bases are TGTGCCAGCAGCTTAGAAGGGACAGGGCCCCAGCATTTT. Protein: CASSLEGTGPQHF.

V and J are TRBV27 and TRBJ2-3, with 7 bases aligning to TRBD2. Per the germline V gene, CDR1 is MNHEY and CDR2 is SMNVEV (reference sequence). The CDR3 contains 14 residues. Unmatched junction bases numbered 9, after V lost 10 bases and J lost 2 bases. The DNA for the CDR3 is TGTGCCACCTCTTCTAGCGGTTCCACAGATACGCAGTATTTT. This codes for CATSSSGSTDTQYF.

There are a few counts of this clone. J is TRBJ1-2 and V is TRBV28, with 7 nucleotides matching TRBD1. Trimming removed 5 bases from V and 4 bases from J; junction bases left unmatched: 7. Germline values: CDR1 MDHEN, CDR2 SYDVKM. The CDR3 is 14 residues long. The CDR3 DNA reads TGTGCCAGCAGTCCGGGACAGCGGCCCTATGGCTACACCTTC. Encoded protein: CASSPGQRPYGYTF.

This clone was detected a few times. The chain employs TRBV19 and TRBJ1-2; 10 positions match TRBD1. CDR1 and CDR2 from the germline V gene are LNHDA and SQIVND (reference sequence). With V trimmed by 1 base and J by 6 bases, 8 bases remained unmatched. The CDR3 covers 16 residues. DNA for the CDR3: TGTGCCAGTAGTATAGTCGGGGACAGGGGCAGTCATGGCTACACCTTC. Amino acid sequence: CASSIVGDRGSHGYTF.

This chain uses TRBV7-6 with TRBJ2-4, with 7 bases that match TRBD2. Germline V lookup: CDR1 SGHVS, CDR2 FNYEAQ. The CDR3 sequence is 12 residues long. The CDR3 is CASAGSGGIQYF. In nucleotides, the CDR3 is TGTGCTAGCGCGGGGTCGGGAGGCATTCAGTACTTC.

V usage is TRBV7-3 and J usage is TRBJ2-7; 13 bases line up with TRBD2. Germline CDR1 reads SGHTA; CDR2 reads FQGTGA. V lost 0 bases and J lost 5; bases outside the gene matches: 1. This CDR3 spans 15 amino acids. DNA for the CDR3: TGTGCCAGCAGCTTAACCGGACTAGCGGGAGACGAGCAGTACTTC. Protein: CASSLTGLAGDEQYF.

The chain links TRBV30 to TRBJ2-1; TRBD2 matches 7 bases. CDR3 length equals 13 residues. The V gene end was trimmed by 0 bases and the J gene end by 10 bases; junction bases not matched to a gene: 6. The V gene's germline CDR1 is GTSNPN and CDR2 SVGIG (reference sequence). CDR3: CAWSVLSGMEQFF. The CDR3 DNA reads as TGTGCCTGGAGTGTATTAAGCGGGATGGAGCAGTTCTTC.

This sequence joins TRBV28 and TRBJ1-5; weak D call: TRBD1 (6 bases). The germline CDR1 and CDR2 sequences are MDHEN and SYDVKM. V was shortened by 8 bases and J by 9 bases, with 17 bases between the two germline ends. This CDR3 is built from 13 residues. In DNA form, the CDR3 reads TGTGCCAGCCACAGGGTGTTGGTTGGGCCCCAGCATTTT. Encoded protein: CASHRVLVGPQHF.

The chain is built from TRBV4-2 and TRBJ2-3, with 15 bases lining up with TRBD2. V lost 4 bases, J lost 6 bases, and 2 bases stayed unmatched. The CDR3 extends over 15 amino acids. Per the germline V gene, CDR1 is LGHNA and CDR2 is YNFKEQ. The CDR3 loop is CASSRGTSGGDTQYF. In DNA form, the CDR3 reads TGTGCCAGCAGCCGAGGGACTAGCGGGGGGGATACGCAGTATTTT.

J is TRBJ2-7 and V is TRBV4-2; tentatively, D is TRBD1 (5 bases). In germline, CDR1 is LGHNA, CDR2 YNFKEQ. V lost 1 base and J lost 3, with 13 bases in between. The CDR3 loop spans 15 amino acids. The CDR3 spells CASSQVGQAIYEQYF. The CDR3 coding sequence is TGTGCCAGCAGCCAAGTGGGGCAGGCCATCTACGAGCAGTACTTC.

The chain combines TRBV5-1 with TRBJ1-1, with 9 nucleotides matching TRBD1. V gave up 5 bases and J gave up 6 bases; unmatched junction bases: 8. The germline V gene has CDR1 SGHRS and CDR2 YFSETQ. This CDR3 comprises 14 residues. The DNA for the CDR3 is TGCGCCAGCAGTCCGGGACAGGGCACCCCTGAAGCTTTCTTT. Protein: CASSPGQGTPEAFF.

The chain is built from TRBV18 and TRBJ1-1; D remains ambiguous. Germline lookup yields CDR1 KGHSH and CDR2 LQKENI. The ends were cut back, 0 bases at V and 6 bases at J, with 11 bases in the middle. CDR3 length: 14 residues. The CDR3 nucleotides are TGTGCCAGCTCACCACCGGGTTTCGACGCTGAAGCTTTCTTT. Translated, it gives CASSPPGFDAEAFF. Looking up the rest from reference TRBV18 and TRBJ1-1 gives the full variable domain: NAGVMQNPRHLVRRRGQEARLRCSPMKGHSHVYWYRQLPEEGLKFMVYLQKENIIDESGMPKERFSAEFPKEGPSILRIQQVVRGDSAAYFCASSPPGFDAEAFFGQGTRLTVV.